The next 25 T cell receptor beta chains were all read from a single sample in a study of PD-1 blockade in classical Hodgkin lymphoma. Assay: immunoSEQ multiplex PCR; the TCRdb copy retains only in-frame clones and omits some. The sample has approximately 80,000 clones, 89% seen once. Each and every patient relapsed after autologous stem cell transplantation, and patients got differing brentuximab vedotin exposure. Sample: peripheral blood mononuclear cells (PBMCs), taken at baseline. Every receptor here comes from a human donor with classical Hodgkin lymphoma.

In nucleotides, the CDR3 is TGTGCCAGCAGCGCCGGGACAGGGTCGTATGAAAAACTGTTTTTT. It encodes CASSAGTGSYEKLFF. V is TRBV9 and J is TRBJ1-4, with 9 bases matching TRBD1. CDR1 SGDLS and CDR2 YYNGEE come from the germline V gene. Unmatched junction bases numbered 6, after V lost 3 bases and J lost 6 bases. This CDR3 has 15 residues.

This clone has a handful of counts. The V gene is TRBV6-5, the J gene TRBJ1-2; D not resolved. The CDR3 is 11 amino acids. V dropped 6 bases and J dropped 7 bases, with 9 bases sitting between them. Germline V CDR1 and CDR2: MNHEY, SVGAGI. The CDR3 DNA reads as TGTGCCAGCAGGGAAGGAACTGGCTACACCTTC. Translated: CASREGTGYTF.

V is TRBV5-8 and J is TRBJ1-1; no clear D. V was shortened by 0 bases and J by 8 bases, with 8 bases between the two germline ends. This CDR3 contains 12 residues. The germline CDR1 and CDR2 sequences are SGHTS and YDEGEE. The CDR3 loop reads CASSLVGMEAFF. The CDR3, as DNA: TGTGCCAGCAGCTTGGTAGGGATGGAAGCTTTCTTT.

CDR3 coding DNA: TGTGCCAGCAGCTTAGGATCGAACACCGGGGAGCTGTTTTTT. Protein: CASSLGSNTGELFF. The chain carries TRBV11-3 and TRBJ2-2; D is ambiguous. Germline V gene data show CDR1 as SGHNT and CDR2 as YENEEA. Trimming left V 1 base short and J 0 bases short, with 3 bases between. The CDR3 is 14 amino acids.

Regarding this clone: At one of its ends the junction is not consistent with the germline gene, which may arise from a read error. The chain carries TRBV5-1 and TRBJ2-5; D not resolved. Germline CDR1 is SGHRS and CDR2 is YFSETQ. CDR3 length: 13 residues. The CDR3 DNA is TGCGCCAGCAGCTTGGACTCCCAAGGGACCCAGTACTTC. Protein sequence: CASSLDSQGTQYF. The variable domain in full, completed from reference TRBV5-1 and TRBJ2-5, reads KAGVTQTPRYLIKTRGQQVTLSCSPISGHRSVSWYQQTPGQGLQFLFEYFSETQRNKGNFPGRFSGRQFSNSRSEMNVSTLELGDSALYLCASSLDSQGTQYFGPGTRLLVL.

This clone came up a few times. The V and J genes are TRBV19 and TRBJ1-1; D uncertain. The CDR3 runs to 14 residues. The V gene lost 5 bases and the J gene lost 5 bases, with 15 bases spanning the gap. From germline, CDR1 is LNHDA and CDR2 SQIVND (reference sequence). The CDR3 sequence: CASSPRLAGTEAFF. CDR3 nucleotide sequence: TGTGCCAGTAGTCCTAGGCTGGCTGGGACTGAAGCTTTCTTT.

The chain joins TRBV15 to TRBJ2-3, with TRBD2 matching over 14 bases. The CDR3 covers 23 residues. V lost 1 base to trimming and J lost 4 bases; unmatched junction nucleotides: 22. In germline, CDR1 is LNHNV, CDR2 YYDKDF (reference sequence). The CDR3 DNA reads as TGTGCCACCAGCAGAGCGGTACATAAGACTAGCGGGAGGGCCGAGGGTCCCGCAGATACGCAGTATTTT. Translated, it gives CATSRAVHKTSGRAEGPADTQYF.

J is TRBJ2-5 and V is TRBV2; D might be TRBD2 (5 bases). V was trimmed by 6 bases and J by 5 bases, leaving 16 bases between them. This CDR3 is built from 14 residues. Germline V gives CDR1 SNHLY, CDR2 FYNNEI. The CDR3 region has the DNA TGTGCCAGCAGCTATGGACTGCAAGGGGAGACCCAGTACTTC. Protein: CASSYGLQGETQYF. Supplemented by reference TRBV2 and TRBJ2-5, the full variable domain reads EPEVTQTPSHQVTQMGQEVILRCVPISNHLYFYWYRQILGQKVEFLVSFYNNEISEKSEIFDDQFSVERPDGSNFTLKIRSTKLEDSAMYFCASSYGLQGETQYFGPGTRLLVL.

This clone was found once. The V gene is TRBV5-1, the J gene TRBJ2-6; maybe TRBD2 (6 bases). The V gene lost 4 bases and the J gene lost 1 base, with 21 bases spanning the gap. The germline gives CDR1 SGHRS, CDR2 YFSETQ. CDR3 length: 19 amino acids. The CDR3 nucleotides read TGCGCCAGCAGCGGATGGGGCTGGCGGGACCTATCTGGGGCCAACGTCCTGACTTTC. Its translation: CASSGWGWRDLSGANVLTF.

The chain has TRBV5-1 and TRBJ2-2, with D maybe TRBD2 (5 bases). Per the germline V gene, CDR1 is SGHRS and CDR2 is YFSETQ. Trimming shortened V by 3 bases and J by 0 bases, and 9 bases separated the two germline ends. The CDR3 length is 15 residues. The CDR3 reads CASSYGNSNTGELFF. Here the CDR3 DNA reads TGCGCCAGCAGCTACGGGAATTCGAACACCGGGGAGCTGTTTTTT.

The chain has TRBV19 and TRBJ2-6, with 7 bases matching TRBD1. The junction had 5 bases not matched to a gene; V was cut back by 7 bases and J by 2 bases. In germline, CDR1 is LNHDA, CDR2 SQIVND (reference sequence). This CDR3 has 15 residues. The CDR3 DNA follows: TGTGCCAGTAAGACAGGGAAGACTGGGGCCAACGTCCTGACTTTC. Translation: CASKTGKTGANVLTF.

The V call is TRBV15, the J call TRBJ2-5, with 12 bases matching TRBD2. Germline CDR1 and CDR2: LNHNV and YYDKDF (reference sequence). The CDR3 runs to 14 residues. Trimming took 6 bases from V and 5 from J; bases not matched to a gene: 4. The CDR3 protein is CATRRLAGEETQYF. Written as DNA, the CDR3 is TGTGCCACCAGGAGACTAGCGGGAGAGGAGACCCAGTACTTC.

This clone was seen only once. V is TRBV28 and J is TRBJ1-2; 8 nucleotides line up with TRBD1. The germline CDR1 and CDR2 sequences are MDHEN and SYDVKM. The V segment lost 6 bases and the J segment 0 bases; nucleotides outside the gene matches: 6. The CDR3 has 15 amino acids. DNA of the CDR3: TGTGCCAGCAGGACAGGGGACTTTGCTAACTATGGCTACACCTTC. It encodes CASRTGDFANYGYTF.

The V call is TRBV14, the J call TRBJ2-3; D possibly matches TRBD1 or TRBD2 (5 bases each). The CDR3 length is 13 residues. Germline-derived CDR1 and CDR2 are SGHDN and FVKESK. Trimming removed 4 bases at V and 6 bases at J, with 11 bases between. The CDR3 coding sequence is TGTGCCAGCAGCCCAATTGGGACCGATACGCAGTATTTT. Amino acids: CASSPIGTDTQYF. Looking up the rest from reference TRBV14 and TRBJ2-3 gives the full variable domain: EAGVTQFPSHSVIEKGQTVTLRCDPISGHDNLYWYRRVMGKEIKFLLHFVKESKQDESGMPNNRFLAERTGGTYSTLKVQPAELEDSGVYFCASSPIGTDTQYFGPGTRLTVL.

The genes are TRBV11-2 and TRBJ2-3; 7 bases align to TRBD2. The V segment lost 5 bases and the J segment 0 bases; nucleotides outside the gene matches: 8. The CDR3 is 16 residues long. Per the germline V gene, CDR1 is SGHAT and CDR2 is FQNNGV. CDR3 coding DNA: TGTGCCAGCAGCCCTAGGAGCGGGAAAAGCACAGATACGCAGTATTTT. Its translation: CASSPRSGKSTDTQYF. The variable domain in full, with the rest retrieved from reference TRBV11-2 and TRBJ2-3, is EAGVAQSPRYKIIEKRQSVAFWCNPISGHATLYWYQQILGQGPKLLIQFQNNGVVDDSQLPKDRFSAERLKGVDSTLKIQPAKLEDSAVYLCASSPRSGKSTDTQYFGPGTRLTVL.

This clone occurred once. This chain joins TRBV30 and TRBJ1-4; the D is unclear. Per the germline V gene, CDR1 is GTSNPN and CDR2 is SVGIG (reference sequence). This CDR3 has 13 amino acids. The V end lost 2 bases, the J end lost 3 bases, and 7 bases lay between the germline ends. The CDR3 DNA reads TGTGCCTGGAGTCGGGCCTCTAATGAAAAACTGTTTTTT. Its translation is CAWSRASNEKLFF.

This sequence joins TRBV18 and TRBJ1-3, with 7 nucleotides matching TRBD1. The CDR3 runs 14 residues. The V segment lost 3 bases and the J segment 3 bases; nucleotides outside the gene matches: 2. Germline assignment: CDR1 KGHSH and CDR2 LQKENI. CDR3 sequence (DNA): TGTGCCAGCTCACCTCGGGACAGTGGAAACACCATATATTTT. This codes for CASSPRDSGNTIYF.

The CDR3 here is CASSLGGGFSAGNTIYF. The CDR3 coding sequence is TGTGCCAGCAGCTTAGGGGGCGGTTTTTCGGCTGGAAACACCATATATTTT. The V and J genes are TRBV7-2 and TRBJ1-3; the D gene is possibly TRBD1 (5 bases). Trimming took off 1 base at V and 2 bases at J, with 15 bases between the two ends. Germline loops: CDR1 SGHTA, CDR2 FQGNSA. The CDR3 consists of 17 residues.

CDR3 loop: CASSLEGGNQPQHF. The CDR3 DNA sequence: TGTGCCAGCAGCTTGGAGGGAGGCAATCAGCCCCAGCATTTT. The chain employs TRBV5-6 and TRBJ1-5; the D is unclear. The germline gives CDR1 SGHDT, CDR2 YYEEEE. The CDR3 spans 14 residues. The germline V and J ends were trimmed by 0 bases and 2 bases, with 6 bases remaining between them.

The gene calls are TRBV19 and TRBJ2-3, with a possible D match to TRBD2 (6 bases). The CDR3 runs 13 residues. CDR1 is LNHDA and CDR2 is SQIVND in the germline V gene (reference sequence). Between the trimmed V and J ends, which lost 11 bases and 0 bases, there was a span of 12 bases. This CDR3 reads CAGGRGSTDTQYF. The CDR3 DNA sequence: TGTGCCGGAGGGCGGGGCAGCACAGATACGCAGTATTTT.

V and J are TRBV19 and TRBJ2-7, with 12 bases that match TRBD2. The V gene end was trimmed by 1 base and the J gene end by 2 bases; junction bases not matched to a gene: 12. The CDR3 has 19 residues. Germline V CDR1 and CDR2: LNHDA, SQIVND (reference sequence). CDR3 amino acids: CASSIAASGRASLAYEQYF. In DNA form, the CDR3 reads TGTGCCAGTAGTATAGCCGCTAGCGGGAGGGCCAGTTTAGCCTACGAGCAGTACTTC.

The chain combines TRBV7-2 with TRBJ2-5, with D perhaps TRBD2 (7 bases). This CDR3 is built from 14 residues. Germline V gene lookup returns CDR1 SGHTA and CDR2 FQGNSA. V gave up 1 base and J gave up 5 bases, with 11 bases separating them. This CDR3 is CASSLEGGRETQYF. CDR3 in DNA: TGTGCCAGCAGCTTAGAGGGGGGGCGGGAGACCCAGTACTTC.

V is TRBV2 and J is TRBJ2-1; the match to TRBD2 covers 7 bases. Germline CDR1 and CDR2: SNHLY and FYNNEI. J was trimmed by 6 bases and V by 11 bases; bases with no gene match: 13. The length of the CDR3 is 14 residues. CDR3 amino acids: CAGGVNFGRNEQFF. DNA of the CDR3: TGTGCCGGGGGGGTTAACTTTGGACGCAATGAGCAGTTCTTC.

V gene TRBV11-2 combines with J gene TRBJ2-7; TRBD2 is a possible D gene (5 bases). CDR3 size: 18 residues. CDR1 is SGHAT and CDR2 is FQNNGV in the germline V gene. The V end lost 5 bases, the J end lost 3 bases, and 26 bases lay between the germline ends. The CDR3 loop is CASSPLMANKLVGYEQYF. CDR3 DNA sequence: TGTGCCAGCAGCCCGTTGATGGCGAACAAACTAGTGGGCTACGAGCAGTACTTC.

This chain connects TRBV7-9 to TRBJ1-1, with D tentatively TRBD1 (6 bases). Germline V CDR1 and CDR2: SEHNR, FQNEAQ (reference sequence). The CDR3 covers 14 residues. Trimming took off 7 bases at V and 4 bases at J, with 16 bases between the two ends. CDR3 in DNA: TGTGCCAGCATCTCGTGGGGGCTTGGCACTGAAGCTTTCTTT. Amino acids: CASISWGLGTEAFF.